This T cell receptor (beta chain) is drawn from a study of T-cell memory formation after mild COVID-19. This CDR3 is built from 15 residues. The germline gives CDR1 SGHDT, CDR2 YYEEEE. V lost 1 base and J lost 5; bases outside the gene matches: 8. TCRdb reanalysed the 5' RACE reads using MiXCR and keeps one entry per CDR3 protein. The sample consists of approximately 240,000 distinct CDR3 sequences, approximately 16% of them appearing once. This clonotype was seen repeatedly, ten times or more. The receptor's source is a man between 18 and 35 years old who had mild COVID-19 (a few samples of this study predate the infection). Cell type and time point are not known. Source material: PBMCs or a T cell subset sorted from them (not recorded which). The J gene is TRBJ2-5, the V gene TRBV5-6, with 7 bases that match TRBD2. The CDR3 DNA reads TGTGCCAGCAGCTTGAGAGCCATGGGAGGGGAGACCCAGTACTTC. The encoded protein is CASSLRAMGGETQYF. Variable domain in full (rest from reference TRBV5-6 and TRBJ2-5): DAGVTQSPTHLIKTRGQQVTLRCSPKSGHDTVSWYQQALGQGPQFIFQYYEEEERQRGNFPDRFSGHQFPNYSSELNVNALLLGDSALYLCASSLRAMGGETQYFGPGTRLLVL.